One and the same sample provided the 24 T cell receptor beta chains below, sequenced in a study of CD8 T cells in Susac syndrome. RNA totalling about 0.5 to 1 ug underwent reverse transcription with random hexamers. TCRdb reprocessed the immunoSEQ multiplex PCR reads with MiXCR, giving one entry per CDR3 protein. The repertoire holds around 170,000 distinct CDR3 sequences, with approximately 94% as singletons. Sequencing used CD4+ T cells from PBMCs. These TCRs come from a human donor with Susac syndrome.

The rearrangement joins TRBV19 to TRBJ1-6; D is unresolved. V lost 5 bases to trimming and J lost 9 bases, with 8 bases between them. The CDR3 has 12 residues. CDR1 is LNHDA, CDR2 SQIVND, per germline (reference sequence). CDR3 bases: TGTGCCAGTAGTGCCCCTGGTTCACCCCTCCACTTT. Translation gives CASSAPGSPLHF.

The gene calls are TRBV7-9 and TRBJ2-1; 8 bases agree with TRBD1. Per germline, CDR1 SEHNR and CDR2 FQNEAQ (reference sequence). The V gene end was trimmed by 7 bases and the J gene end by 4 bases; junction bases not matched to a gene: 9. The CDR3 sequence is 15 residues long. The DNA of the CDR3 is TGTGCCAGCAACGGTGCAGGGGGCCGATACAATGAGCAGTTCTTC. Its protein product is CASNGAGGRYNEQFF.

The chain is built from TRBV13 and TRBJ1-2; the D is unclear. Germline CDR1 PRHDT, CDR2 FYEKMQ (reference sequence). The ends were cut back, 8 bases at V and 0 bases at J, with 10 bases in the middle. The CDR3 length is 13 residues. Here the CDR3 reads CASSPQTNYGYTF. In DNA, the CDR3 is TGTGCCAGCTCCCCACAGACTAACTATGGCTACACCTTC.

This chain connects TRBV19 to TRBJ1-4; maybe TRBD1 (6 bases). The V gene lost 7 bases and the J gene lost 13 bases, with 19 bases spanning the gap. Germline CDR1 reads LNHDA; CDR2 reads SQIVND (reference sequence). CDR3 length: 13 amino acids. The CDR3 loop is CASNNRDSFGLFF. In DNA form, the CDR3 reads TGTGCCAGTAACAACAGGGACTCTTTTGGACTGTTTTTT. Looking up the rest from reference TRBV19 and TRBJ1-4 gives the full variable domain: DGGITQSPKYLFRKEGQNVTLSCEQNLNHDAMYWYRQDPGQGLRLIYYSQIVNDFQKGDIAEGYSVSREKKESFPLTVTSAQKNPTAFYLCASNNRDSFGLFFGSGTQLSVL.

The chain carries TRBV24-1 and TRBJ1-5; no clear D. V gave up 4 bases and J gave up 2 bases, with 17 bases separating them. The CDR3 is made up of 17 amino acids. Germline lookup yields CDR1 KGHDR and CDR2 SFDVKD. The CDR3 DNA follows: TGTGCCACCAGTGACCGGGGAAGTCGGCAGGGCAATCAGCCCCAGCATTTT. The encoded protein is CATSDRGSRQGNQPQHF.

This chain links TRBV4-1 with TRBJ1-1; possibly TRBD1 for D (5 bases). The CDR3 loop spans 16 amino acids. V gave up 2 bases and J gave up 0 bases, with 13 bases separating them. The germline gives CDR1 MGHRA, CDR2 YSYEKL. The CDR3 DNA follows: TGCGCCAGCAGCCAACCACGGGACCGGCTGAACACTGAAGCTTTCTTT. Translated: CASSQPRDRLNTEAFF.

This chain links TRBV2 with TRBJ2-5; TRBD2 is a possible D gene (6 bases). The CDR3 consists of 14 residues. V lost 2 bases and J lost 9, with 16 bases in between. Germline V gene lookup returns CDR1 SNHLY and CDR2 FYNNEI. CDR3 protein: CASSEQGSSGAQYF. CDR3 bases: TGTGCCAGCAGTGAACAGGGTTCTTCGGGGGCCCAGTACTTC.

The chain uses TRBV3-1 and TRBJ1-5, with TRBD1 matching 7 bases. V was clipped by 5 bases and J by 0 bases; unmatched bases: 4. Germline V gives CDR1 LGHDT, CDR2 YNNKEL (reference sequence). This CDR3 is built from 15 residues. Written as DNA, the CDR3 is TGTGCCAGCAGCAGATACAGGGGTAGCAATCAGCCCCAGCATTTT. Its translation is CASSRYRGSNQPQHF.

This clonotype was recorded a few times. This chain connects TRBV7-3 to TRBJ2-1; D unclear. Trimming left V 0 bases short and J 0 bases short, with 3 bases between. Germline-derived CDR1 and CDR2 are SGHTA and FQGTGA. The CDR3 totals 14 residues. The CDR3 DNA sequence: TGTGCCAGCAGCTTAACCGGCTCCTACAATGAGCAGTTCTTC. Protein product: CASSLTGSYNEQFF.

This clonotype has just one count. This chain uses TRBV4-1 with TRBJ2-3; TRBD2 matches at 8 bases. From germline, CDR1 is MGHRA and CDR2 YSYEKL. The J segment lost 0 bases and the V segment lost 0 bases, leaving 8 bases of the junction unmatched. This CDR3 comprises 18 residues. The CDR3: CASSQDLAGMTSTDTQYF. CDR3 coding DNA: TGCGCCAGCAGCCAAGACCTAGCGGGCATGACTAGCACAGATACGCAGTATTTT.

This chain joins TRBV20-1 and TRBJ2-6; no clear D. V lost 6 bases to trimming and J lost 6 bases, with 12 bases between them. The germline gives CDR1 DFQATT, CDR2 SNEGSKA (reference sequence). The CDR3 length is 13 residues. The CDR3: CSALELSANVLTF. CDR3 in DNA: TGCAGTGCCCTAGAGCTATCGGCCAACGTCCTGACTTTC.

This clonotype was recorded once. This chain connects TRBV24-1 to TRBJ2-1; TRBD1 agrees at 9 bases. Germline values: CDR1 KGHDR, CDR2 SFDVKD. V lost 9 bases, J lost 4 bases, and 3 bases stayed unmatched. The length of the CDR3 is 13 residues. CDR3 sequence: CATPDRGYNEQFF. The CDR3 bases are TGTGCCACCCCGGACAGGGGTTACAATGAGCAGTTCTTC.

The CDR3 nucleotides read TGTGCCAGCACATCGGCGGGGGGCACAGATACGCAGTATTTT. This encodes CASTSAGGTDTQYF. The genes are TRBV12-3 or TRBV12-4 and TRBJ2-3, with 7 bases identical to TRBD2. The CDR3 has 14 residues. Trimming cost V 7 bases and J 1 base; bases outside gene matches: 5.

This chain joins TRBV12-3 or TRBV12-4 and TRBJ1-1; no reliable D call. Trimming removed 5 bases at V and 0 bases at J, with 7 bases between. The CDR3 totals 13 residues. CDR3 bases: TGTGCCAGCAGTCGAGATATGAACACTGAAGCTTTCTTT. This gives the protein CASSRDMNTEAFF.

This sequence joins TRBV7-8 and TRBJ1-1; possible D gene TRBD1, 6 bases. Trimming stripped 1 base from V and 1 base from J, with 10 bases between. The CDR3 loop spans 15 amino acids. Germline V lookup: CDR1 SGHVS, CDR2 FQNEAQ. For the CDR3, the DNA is TGTGCCAGCAGCTTAGTTTGGACAGCGAACACTGAAGCTTTCTTT. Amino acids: CASSLVWTANTEAFF.

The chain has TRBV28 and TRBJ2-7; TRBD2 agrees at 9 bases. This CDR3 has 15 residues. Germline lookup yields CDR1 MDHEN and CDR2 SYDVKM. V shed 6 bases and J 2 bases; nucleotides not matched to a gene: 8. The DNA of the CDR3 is TGTGCCAGCAGGGACCCGCGGGGGGGAACCTACGAGCAGTACTTC. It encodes CASRDPRGGTYEQYF.

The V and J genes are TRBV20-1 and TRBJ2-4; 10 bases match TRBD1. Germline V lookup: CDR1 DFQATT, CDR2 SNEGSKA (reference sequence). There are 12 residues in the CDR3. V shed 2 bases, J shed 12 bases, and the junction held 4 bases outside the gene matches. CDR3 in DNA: TGCAGTGCTAGAAGGACAGGGGGGCCTCAGTACTTC. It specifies CSARRTGGPQYF.

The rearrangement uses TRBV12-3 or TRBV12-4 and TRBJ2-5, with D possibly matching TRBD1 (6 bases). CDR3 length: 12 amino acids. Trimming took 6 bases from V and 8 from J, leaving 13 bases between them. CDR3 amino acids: CASSRDTGTQYF. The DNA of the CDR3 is TGTGCCAGCAGCAGGGACACCGGAACCCAGTACTTC.

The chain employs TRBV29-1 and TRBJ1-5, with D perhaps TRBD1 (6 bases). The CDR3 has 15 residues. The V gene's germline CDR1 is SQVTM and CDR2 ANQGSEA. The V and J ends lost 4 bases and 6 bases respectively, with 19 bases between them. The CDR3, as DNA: TGCAGCGTTGGCGAGGGTGCAGGGGCAGGTCAGCCCCAGCATTTT. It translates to CSVGEGAGAGQPQHF.

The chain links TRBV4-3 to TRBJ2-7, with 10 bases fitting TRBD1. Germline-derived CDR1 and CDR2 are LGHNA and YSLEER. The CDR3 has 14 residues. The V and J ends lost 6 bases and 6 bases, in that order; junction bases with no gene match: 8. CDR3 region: CASSLGTGAFEQYF. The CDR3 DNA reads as TGCGCCAGCAGTCTCGGGACAGGGGCCTTCGAGCAGTACTTC.

In DNA form, the CDR3 reads TGTGCCATCAGTGAGAGCGGGCCGGGCGGAGATACGCAGTATTTT. The encoded protein is CAISESGPGGDTQYF. The chain uses TRBV10-3 and TRBJ2-3, with a possible D match to TRBD2 (6 bases). The V end lost 2 bases, the J end lost 5 bases, and 14 bases lay between the germline ends. There are 15 residues in the CDR3. From germline, CDR1 is ENHRY and CDR2 SYGVKD.

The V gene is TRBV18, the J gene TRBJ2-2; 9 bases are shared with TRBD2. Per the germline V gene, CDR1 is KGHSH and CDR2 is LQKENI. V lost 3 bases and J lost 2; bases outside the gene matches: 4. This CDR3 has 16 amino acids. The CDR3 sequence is CASSPRTSANTGELFF. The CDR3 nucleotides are TGTGCCAGCTCACCCCGGACTAGCGCAAACACCGGGGAGCTGTTTTTT.

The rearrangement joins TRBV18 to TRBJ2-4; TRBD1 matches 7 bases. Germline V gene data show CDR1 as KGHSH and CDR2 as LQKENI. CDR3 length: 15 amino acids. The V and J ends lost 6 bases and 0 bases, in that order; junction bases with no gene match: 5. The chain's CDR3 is CASSPRTGAKNIQYF. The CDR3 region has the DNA TGTGCCAGCTCCCCCCGGACAGGAGCCAAAAACATTCAGTACTTC.

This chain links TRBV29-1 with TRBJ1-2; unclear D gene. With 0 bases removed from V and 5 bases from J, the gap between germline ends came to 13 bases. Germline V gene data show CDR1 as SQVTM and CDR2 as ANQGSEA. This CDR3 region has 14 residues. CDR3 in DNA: TGCAGCGTTGAAGATCCGGGGAGTCGGTATGGCTACACCTTC. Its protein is CSVEDPGSRYGYTF.